Shown below are 14 T cell receptor beta chains from a single sample sequenced in a study of shared clonotypes between healthy human individuals. Libraries were prepared by immunoSEQ multiplex PCR; TCRdb keeps only in-frame clonotypes and omits some of them. The data contain about 1.1 million clones, roughly 74% of them singletons. Sequencing used memory CD4+ T cells from PBMCs. The subset denotes: CD45RA-negative fraction. Receptors originate from a young man in good health. Some clones in this sample may be carry-over from other donors' samples.

The gene calls are TRBV27 and TRBJ1-2; tentatively, D is TRBD1 (5 bases). The CDR3 is 18 amino acids. Germline V lookup: CDR1 MNHEY, CDR2 SMNVEV (reference sequence). V lost 8 bases and J lost 0, with 25 bases in between. The CDR3 here is CASHAYGDSTEANYGYTF. CDR3 DNA: TGTGCCAGCCACGCGTATGGAGACAGCACTGAAGCTAACTATGGCTACACCTTC.

This clone has ten or more counts. The chain uses TRBV11-2 and TRBJ2-2; D call uncertain. Germline assignment: CDR1 SGHAT and CDR2 FQNNGV. V lost 3 bases, J lost 5 bases, and 13 bases lay in between. The CDR3 sequence is 15 residues long. The CDR3 sequence: CASSFTVLSTGELFF. CDR3 sequence (DNA): TGTGCCAGCAGCTTCACGGTGTTGAGTACCGGGGAGCTGTTTTTT.

This clone was seen once. This rearrangement joins TRBV10-3 to TRBJ1-2; TRBD1 matches at 7 bases. The V gene's germline CDR1 is ENHRY and CDR2 SYGVKD. This CDR3 is 15 amino acids long. Trimming at V came to 4 bases and at J to 8 bases, leaving 13 bases not matched to a gene. In nucleotides, the CDR3 is TGTGCCATCAGTGTAAGAGGAACAGGGGTCGACGGCTACACCTTC. Its protein product is CAISVRGTGVDGYTF.

J is TRBJ2-5 and V is TRBV7-2, with 10 bases identical to TRBD2. Germline V gene data show CDR1 as SGHTA and CDR2 as FQGNSA. The J segment lost 2 bases and the V segment lost 5 bases, leaving 5 bases of the junction unmatched. The CDR3 contains 15 residues. In DNA, the CDR3 is TGTGCCAGCAGCCGGAGCGGGAGGGTTCAAGAGACCCAGTACTTC. Translation: CASSRSGRVQETQYF.

CDR3 nucleotide sequence: TGTGCCAGCAGTGCCCCCCAGGGACAGGGATCGGACACCTTC. Translated, it gives CASSAPQGQGSDTF. The chain is built from TRBV28 and TRBJ1-2, with TRBD1 matching over 9 bases. Germline lookup yields CDR1 MDHEN and CDR2 SYDVKM. The CDR3 sequence is 14 residues long. V lost 5 bases to trimming and J lost 12 bases; unmatched junction nucleotides: 13.

The chain is built from TRBV29-1 and TRBJ1-1, with a possible D match to TRBD1 (6 bases). In germline, CDR1 is SQVTM, CDR2 ANQGSEA. V was clipped by 1 base and J by 5 bases, with 14 bases between them. CDR3 length equals 14 residues. CDR3 DNA sequence: TGCAGCGTTGAAGTCACACAGGGAGGAACTGAAGCTTTCTTT. Protein product: CSVEVTQGGTEAFF. Filled out from reference TRBV29-1 and TRBJ1-1, the complete variable domain reads SAVISQKPSRDICQRGTSLTIQCQVDSQVTMMFWYRQQPGQSLTLIATANQGSEATYESGFVIDKFPISRPNLTFSTLTVSNMSPEDSSIYLCSVEVTQGGTEAFFGQGTRLTVV.

The chain is built from TRBV6-5 and TRBJ2-2, with D uncertain. Looked up from germline, CDR1 is MNHEY and CDR2 is SVGAGI. The V end lost 7 bases, the J end lost 1 base, and 10 bases lay between the germline ends. The CDR3 totals 14 residues. The CDR3: CASTIRRNTGELFF. DNA of the CDR3: TGTGCCAGCACCATTAGAAGGAACACCGGGGAGCTGTTTTTT.

This clone was seen only once. The chain recombines TRBV30 with TRBJ2-5; no firm D call. The J call may be wrong; the DNA end is better matched by TRBJ2-7. Germline values: CDR1 GTSNPN, CDR2 SVGIG (reference sequence). This CDR3 region has 14 residues. Here the CDR3 reads CAWSAGLGLYEQYF. The CDR3 DNA follows: TGTGCCTGGAGTGCGGGCCTTGGGCTCTACGAGCAGTACTTC.

This chain joins TRBV27 and TRBJ1-2; TRBD1 matches 7 bases. The germline CDR1 and CDR2 sequences are MNHEY and SMNVEV (reference sequence). V trimming: 3 bases; J trimming: 6 bases; junction bases outside the gene matches: 10. The CDR3 consists of 15 residues. CDR3 DNA: TGTGCCAGCAGTTTGAGGGGGCCAGGGGTTGATGGCTACACCTTC. It yields the protein CASSLRGPGVDGYTF.

The V and J genes are TRBV19 and TRBJ1-1, with D unclear. Trimming left V 6 bases short and J 3 bases short, with 8 bases between. CDR3 length: 12 amino acids. CDR1 and CDR2 (germline): LNHDA, SQIVND (reference sequence). The CDR3 nucleotides are TGTGCCAGTAGCACGACCTACACTGAAGCTTTCTTT. Residues: CASSTTYTEAFF.

The chain couples TRBV30 to TRBJ2-5; D tentatively fits TRBD1 or TRBD2 (5 bases each). Germline CDR1 and CDR2: GTSNPN and SVGIG (reference sequence). CDR3 length: 15 amino acids. V was trimmed by 5 bases and J by 5 bases, leaving 21 bases between them. For the CDR3, the DNA is TGTGCCTGGGTGCCCTGGGGGAGCCCCCCCGAGACCCAGTACTTC. Translation: CAWVPWGSPPETQYF.

This chain connects TRBV15 to TRBJ1-1, with D uncertain. Germline lookup yields CDR1 LNHNV and CDR2 YYDKDF (reference sequence). This CDR3 is 14 amino acids long. V shed 0 bases and J shed 8 bases, with 13 bases lying between them. The CDR3 sequence: CATSRDIGRSEAFF. The CDR3 DNA is TGTGCCACCAGCAGAGATATAGGGCGCTCGGAAGCTTTCTTT.

The chain links TRBV10-3 to TRBJ2-4; 10 bases align to TRBD1. With 6 bases clipped from V and 8 bases from J, the junction kept 4 bases outside the gene matches. The CDR3 has 13 amino acids. The germline V gene encodes CDR1 ENHRY and CDR2 SYGVKD. The CDR3 is CAIRSDRGDIQYF. CDR3 DNA: TGTGCCATCAGATCGGACAGGGGGGACATTCAGTACTTC.

This chain uses TRBV30 with TRBJ1-4; D unresolved. The germline V and J ends were trimmed by 0 bases and 5 bases, with 19 bases remaining between them. The CDR3 is 17 residues long. The germline gives CDR1 GTSNPN, CDR2 SVGIG (reference sequence). CDR3 in DNA: TGTGCCTGGAGTGTTAATTTATTGGTCACGGTGAATGAAAAACTGTTTTTT. It is translated as CAWSVNLLVTVNEKLFF.